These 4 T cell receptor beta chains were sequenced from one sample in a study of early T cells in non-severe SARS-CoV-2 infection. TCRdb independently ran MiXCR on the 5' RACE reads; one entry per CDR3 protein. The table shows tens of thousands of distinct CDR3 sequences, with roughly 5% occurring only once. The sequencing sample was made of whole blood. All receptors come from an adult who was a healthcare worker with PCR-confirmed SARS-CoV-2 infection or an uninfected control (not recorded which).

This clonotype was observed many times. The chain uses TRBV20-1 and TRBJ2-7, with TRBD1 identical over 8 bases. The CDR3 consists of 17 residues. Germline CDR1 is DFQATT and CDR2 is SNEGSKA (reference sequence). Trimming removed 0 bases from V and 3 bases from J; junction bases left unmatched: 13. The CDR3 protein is CSARDQEGGQGRYEQYF. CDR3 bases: TGCAGTGCTAGAGATCAAGAGGGAGGACAGGGCCGCTACGAGCAGTACTTC.

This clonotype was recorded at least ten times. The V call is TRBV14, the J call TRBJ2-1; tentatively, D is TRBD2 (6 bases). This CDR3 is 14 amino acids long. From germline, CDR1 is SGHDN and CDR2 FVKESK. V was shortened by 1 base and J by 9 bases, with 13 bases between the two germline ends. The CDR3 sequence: CASSQGLGAAEQFF. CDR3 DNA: TGTGCCAGCAGCCAAGGACTAGGGGCTGCTGAGCAGTTCTTC.

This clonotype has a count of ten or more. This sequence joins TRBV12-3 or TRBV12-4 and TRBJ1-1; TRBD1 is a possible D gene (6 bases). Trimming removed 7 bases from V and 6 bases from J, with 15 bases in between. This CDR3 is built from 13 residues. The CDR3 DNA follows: TGTGCCAGCAACCTGCAGGGGATCCCTGAAGCTTTCTTT. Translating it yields CASNLQGIPEAFF.

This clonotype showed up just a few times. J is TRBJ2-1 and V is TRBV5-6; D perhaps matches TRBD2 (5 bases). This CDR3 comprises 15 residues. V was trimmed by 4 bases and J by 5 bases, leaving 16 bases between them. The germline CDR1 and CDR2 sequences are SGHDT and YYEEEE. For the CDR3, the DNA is TGTGCCAGCAGCCAAATGGGGAGTTCCCACAATGAGCAGTTCTTC. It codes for CASSQMGSSHNEQFF.